This entry lists 29 T cell receptor beta chains sequenced from one sample in a study of PD-L1 blockade in urothelial cancer. Time point here: pretreatment peripheral blood. The assay was immunoSEQ multiplex PCR, and TCRdb's table has in-frame clones only and misses some. The sample lists 95,000 or so clones, around 86% occurring once. The specimen was PBMCs, collected around atezolizumab (anti-PD-L1) treatment. All receptors derive from a man in his 60s with urothelial cancer.

The V call is TRBV27, the J call TRBJ2-7, with a weak D call TRBD2 (5 bases). The CDR3 sequence is 15 residues long. The germline CDR1 and CDR2 sequences are MNHEY and SMNVEV (reference sequence). The germline V and J ends were trimmed by 6 bases and 4 bases, with 19 bases remaining between them. The CDR3 is CASRLTVAGSYEQYF. In DNA, the CDR3 is TGTGCCAGCAGACTAACGGTGGCGGGTTCTTACGAGCAGTACTTC.

This chain uses TRBV6-6 with TRBJ1-1; 10 bases align to TRBD1. Trimming removed 2 bases from V and 5 bases from J; junction bases left unmatched: 5. Germline V gene data show CDR1 as MNHNY and CDR2 as SVGAGI (reference sequence). The CDR3 totals 15 residues. The CDR3 region is CASSYRQGAGTEAFF. The CDR3 DNA reads TGTGCCAGCAGTTACAGACAGGGGGCAGGTACTGAAGCTTTCTTT.

This clone occurred once. The CDR3 DNA reads as TGTGCCACCAGCAGAGCGGGTACGGGCTCCTACGAGCAGTACTTC. Its translation: CATSRAGTGSYEQYF. The chain couples TRBV15 to TRBJ2-7; D gene uncertain. The length of the CDR3 is 15 residues. Germline lookup yields CDR1 LNHNV and CDR2 YYDKDF (reference sequence). Deletions cut 1 base from V and 0 bases from J, with 10 bases between.

The chain combines TRBV5-1 with TRBJ2-5; maybe TRBD2 (5 bases). The V end lost 5 bases, the J end lost 5 bases, and 19 bases lay between the germline ends. Germline V gives CDR1 SGHRS, CDR2 YFSETQ. CDR3 length: 15 amino acids. In nucleotides, the CDR3 is TGCGCCAGCAGTTCTTTGAGGGCGCTTGCGGAGACCCAGTACTTC. The encoded protein is CASSSLRALAETQYF.

J is TRBJ1-3 and V is TRBV9; the D is unclear. From germline, CDR1 is SGDLS and CDR2 YYNGEE. Trimming shortened V by 3 bases and J by 3 bases, and 19 bases separated the two germline ends. CDR3 length: 17 amino acids. CDR3 sequence reads: CASSANLIDGVGNTIYF. Written as DNA, the CDR3 is TGTGCCAGCAGCGCCAATCTGATCGACGGAGTTGGAAACACCATATATTTT.

The chain couples TRBV6-1 to TRBJ2-7; D is perhaps TRBD2 (6 bases). The V end lost 2 bases, the J end lost 3 bases, and 11 bases lay between the germline ends. In germline, CDR1 is MNHNS, CDR2 SASEGT. CDR3 length equals 14 residues. The CDR3 sequence: CASSETGGDYEQYF. The CDR3 region has the DNA TGTGCCAGCAGTGAAACCGGCGGGGACTACGAGCAGTACTTC.

The genes are TRBV6-5 and TRBJ2-3; TRBD2 aligns across 7 bases. CDR3 size: 13 residues. CDR1 is MNHEY and CDR2 is SVGAGI in the germline V gene. The J segment lost 1 base and the V segment lost 8 bases, leaving 3 bases of the junction unmatched. CDR3 sequence reads: CASALAGTDTQYF. Written as DNA, the CDR3 is TGTGCCAGCGCGCTAGCGGGCACAGATACGCAGTATTTT.

This chain uses TRBV27 with TRBJ1-3; 9 positions match TRBD1. Germline CDR1 reads MNHEY; CDR2 reads SMNVEV (reference sequence). The trim removed 2 bases at V and 2 bases at J, leaving 4 bases unmatched. The CDR3 sequence is 16 residues long. In nucleotides, the CDR3 is TGTGCCAGCAGTTTAACACAGGGGGCCGCTGGAAACACCATATATTTT. Translated: CASSLTQGAAGNTIYF.

The rearrangement links TRBV4-1 to TRBJ2-7; possibly TRBD1 for D (6 bases). The CDR3 has 15 residues. V gave up 0 bases and J gave up 3 bases, with 12 bases separating them. CDR1 and CDR2 from the germline V gene are MGHRA and YSYEKL. CDR3 in DNA: TGCGCCAGCAGCCAAGATCTGGGCAGGGGCTACGAGCAGTACTTC. Translation gives CASSQDLGRGYEQYF.

For the CDR3, the DNA is TGCGCCAGCAGCGGACTAGCGGGGGGGCCAAATGAGCAGTTCTTC. Translated: CASSGLAGGPNEQFF. V gene TRBV5-1 combines with J gene TRBJ2-1, with 15 bases lining up with TRBD2. The length of the CDR3 is 15 residues. Germline V gene sequence: CDR1 SGHRS, CDR2 YFSETQ. With V trimmed by 4 bases and J by 7 bases, 3 bases remained unmatched.

The V call is TRBV28, the J call TRBJ2-7; D possibly corresponds to TRBD2 (6 bases). CDR3 length: 13 amino acids. V shed 5 bases and J shed 3 bases, with 11 bases lying between them. Germline V gives CDR1 MDHEN, CDR2 SYDVKM. The DNA of the CDR3 is TGTGCCAGCAGTCCGGGGGTCAACTACGAGCAGTACTTC. Protein product: CASSPGVNYEQYF.

The J gene is TRBJ2-5, the V gene TRBV5-1, with 7 bases that match TRBD1. The CDR3 is 13 residues long. Germline lookup yields CDR1 SGHRS and CDR2 YFSETQ. J was trimmed by 3 bases and V by 2 bases; bases with no gene match: 1. The CDR3 spells CASSLGTEETQYF. The CDR3 DNA follows: TGCGCCAGCAGCTTAGGGACAGAAGAGACCCAGTACTTC.

In DNA, the CDR3 is TGTGCCAGCTCCCGGGGGGGGGCTGAAGCTTTCTTT. Protein sequence: CASSRGGAEAFF. The chain carries TRBV18 and TRBJ1-1; perhaps TRBD1 as D (5 bases). The germline V gene encodes CDR1 KGHSH and CDR2 LQKENI. CDR3 length: 12 residues. Trimming took 6 bases from V and 6 from J, leaving 11 bases between them.

This clone was recorded once. J is TRBJ2-5 and V is TRBV9, with D possibly matching TRBD2 (6 bases). The CDR3 sequence is 15 residues long. Looked up from germline, CDR1 is SGDLS and CDR2 is YYNGEE. Trimming cost V 3 bases and J 4 bases, with 16 bases left between them. Here the CDR3 reads CASSATPQGGETQYF. As DNA, the CDR3 is TGTGCCAGCAGCGCGACCCCCCAGGGAGGAGAGACCCAGTACTTC.

The V gene is TRBV6-6, the J gene TRBJ2-7; 7 bases are a match to TRBD1. The J segment lost 0 bases and the V segment lost 6 bases, leaving 2 bases of the junction unmatched. The CDR3 runs 13 residues. In germline, CDR1 is MNHNY, CDR2 SVGAGI (reference sequence). The CDR3 reads CASSAGGSYEQYF. DNA of the CDR3: TGTGCCAGCAGCGCAGGGGGCTCCTACGAGCAGTACTTC.

V gene TRBV5-1 combines with J gene TRBJ2-3, with 9 nucleotides matching TRBD2. Unmatched junction bases numbered 4, after V lost 2 bases and J lost 3 bases. This CDR3 region has 15 residues. Germline assignment: CDR1 SGHRS and CDR2 YFSETQ. CDR3 in amino acids: CASSFAGGWTDTQYF. DNA of the CDR3: TGCGCCAGCAGCTTCGCGGGAGGGTGGACAGATACGCAGTATTTT.

The rearrangement links TRBV15 to TRBJ1-5, with TRBD1 matching over 7 bases. CDR1 and CDR2 from the germline V gene are LNHNV and YYDKDF (reference sequence). CDR3 size: 16 residues. With V trimmed by 5 bases and J by 1 base, 8 bases remained unmatched. CDR3 in DNA: TGTGCCACCAGCGTTCAGACAGGGTTGAGCAATCAGCCCCAGCATTTT. Amino acids: CATSVQTGLSNQPQHF.

The chain uses TRBV29-1 and TRBJ2-7; D is unresolved. Germline V gene lookup returns CDR1 SQVTM and CDR2 ANQGSEA. Trimming removed 3 bases at V and 0 bases at J, with 6 bases between. The CDR3 consists of 12 residues. Written as DNA, the CDR3 is TGCAGCGTTGAGGGCGCCTCCTACGAGCAGTACTTC. It is translated as CSVEGASYEQYF.

J is TRBJ2-7 and V is TRBV7-2, with 8 bases identical to TRBD2. The CDR3 loop spans 15 amino acids. Germline CDR1 is SGHTA and CDR2 is FQGNSA. The J segment lost 4 bases and the V segment lost 2 bases, leaving 7 bases of the junction unmatched. CDR3 sequence: CASSLSVAGTYEQYF. CDR3 bases: TGTGCCAGCAGCTTATCGGTAGCGGGGACGTACGAGCAGTACTTC.

This clone occurred once. The CDR3, as DNA: TGTGCCAGCAGCTTGTGGACCCAAAAGCTGGGGGGGGGCTACACCTTC. Translation gives CASSLWTQKLGGGYTF. The chain links TRBV7-2 to TRBJ1-2, with D possibly matching TRBD1 (5 bases). Germline lookup yields CDR1 SGHTA and CDR2 FQGNSA. V dropped 3 bases and J dropped 8 bases, with 22 bases sitting between them. The CDR3 has 16 amino acids.

The gene calls are TRBV5-1 and TRBJ1-2; 12 bases align to TRBD1. Losses at the gene ends were 4 bases for V and 6 bases for J; bases not matched to a gene: 7. Germline CDR1 is SGHRS and CDR2 is YFSETQ. The CDR3 extends over 15 amino acids. This CDR3 is CASSHTGTGGDGYTF. In DNA form, the CDR3 reads TGCGCCAGCAGCCATACCGGGACAGGGGGCGATGGCTACACCTTC.

The chain carries TRBV5-1 and TRBJ2-5; D not resolved. The CDR3 is 15 amino acids. The V and J ends lost 3 bases and 1 base respectively, with 13 bases between them. The germline CDR1 and CDR2 sequences are SGHRS and YFSETQ. The CDR3, as DNA: TGCGCCAGCAGCTCCGCGGTCGGTCCCCAAGAGACCCAGTACTTC. Its translation is CASSSAVGPQETQYF.

The CDR3 region is CASSPAGTGELFF. As DNA, the CDR3 is TGTGCCAGCTCACCAGCAGGGACCGGGGAGCTGTTTTTT. The chain couples TRBV18 to TRBJ2-2, with D tentatively TRBD1 (5 bases). Looked up from germline, CDR1 is KGHSH and CDR2 is LQKENI. V lost 2 bases to trimming and J lost 5 bases, with 6 bases between them. This CDR3 is 13 amino acids long.

The chain employs TRBV2 and TRBJ2-7; 13 bases line up with TRBD2. The V and J ends lost 8 bases and 6 bases, in that order; junction bases with no gene match: 13. Germline V lookup: CDR1 SNHLY, CDR2 FYNNEI. This CDR3 is built from 16 residues. CDR3 residues: CASRTSGREKPGEQYF. DNA of the CDR3: TGTGCCAGCCGGACTAGCGGGAGAGAAAAACCGGGCGAGCAGTACTTC.

V and J are TRBV18 and TRBJ2-3; 9 nucleotides line up with TRBD1. Germline CDR1 KGHSH, CDR2 LQKENI. This CDR3 has 15 residues. The ends lost 4 bases at V and 6 bases at J; junction bases unmatched: 8. CDR3 residues: CASSLRDRVGDTQYF. CDR3 nucleotides: TGTGCCAGCTCACTACGGGACAGGGTTGGGGATACGCAGTATTTT.

This rearrangement joins TRBV5-1 to TRBJ2-1; 7 bases match TRBD1. Germline CDR1 and CDR2: SGHRS and YFSETQ. The CDR3 spans 13 residues. Losses at the gene ends were 5 bases for V and 5 bases for J; bases not matched to a gene: 4. The CDR3 DNA reads TGCGCCAGCAGGAGTACAGGGGACAATGAGCAGTTCTTC. It codes for CASRSTGDNEQFF.

V usage is TRBV5-1 and J usage is TRBJ2-7; 12 bases match TRBD2. Trimming removed 1 base from V and 1 base from J; junction bases left unmatched: 12. There are 19 residues in the CDR3. Looked up from germline, CDR1 is SGHRS and CDR2 is YFSETQ. This CDR3 is CASSLLSSGRVKPSYEQYF. The CDR3 DNA follows: TGCGCCAGCAGCTTGTTGTCTAGCGGGAGGGTAAAACCTTCCTACGAGCAGTACTTC.

The chain recombines TRBV6-1 with TRBJ1-5, with D perhaps TRBD1 (6 bases). Looked up from germline, CDR1 is MNHNS and CDR2 is SASEGT. There are 15 residues in the CDR3. Between the trimmed V and J ends, which lost 0 bases and 4 bases, there was a span of 10 bases. DNA for the CDR3: TGTGCCAGCAGTGAAGCCAGGGGAAGGAATCAGCCCCAGCATTTT. Amino acids: CASSEARGRNQPQHF.

This chain joins TRBV7-9 and TRBJ1-2; TRBD1 aligns across 7 bases. Looked up from germline, CDR1 is SEHNR and CDR2 is FQNEAQ (reference sequence). Unmatched junction bases numbered 5, after V lost 3 bases and J lost 4 bases. This CDR3 is 14 amino acids long. CDR3 sequence reads: CASSFGQEVYGYTF. The CDR3 DNA reads TGTGCCAGCAGCTTCGGACAGGAGGTCTATGGCTACACCTTC.